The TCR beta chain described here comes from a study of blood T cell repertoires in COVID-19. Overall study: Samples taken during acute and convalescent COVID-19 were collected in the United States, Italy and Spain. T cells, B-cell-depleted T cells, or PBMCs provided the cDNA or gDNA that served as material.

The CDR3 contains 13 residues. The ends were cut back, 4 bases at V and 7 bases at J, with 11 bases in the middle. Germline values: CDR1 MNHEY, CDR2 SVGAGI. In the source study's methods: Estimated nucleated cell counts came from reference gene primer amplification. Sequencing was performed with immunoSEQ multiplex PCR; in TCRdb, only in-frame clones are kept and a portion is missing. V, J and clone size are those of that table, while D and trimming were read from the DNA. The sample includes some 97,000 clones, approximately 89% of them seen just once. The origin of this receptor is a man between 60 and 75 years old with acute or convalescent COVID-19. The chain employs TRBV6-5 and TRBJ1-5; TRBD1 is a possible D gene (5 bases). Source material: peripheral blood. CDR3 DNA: TGTGCCAGCAGTTCAGGGTACCCCCAGCCCCAGCATTTT. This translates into CASSSGYPQPQHF.